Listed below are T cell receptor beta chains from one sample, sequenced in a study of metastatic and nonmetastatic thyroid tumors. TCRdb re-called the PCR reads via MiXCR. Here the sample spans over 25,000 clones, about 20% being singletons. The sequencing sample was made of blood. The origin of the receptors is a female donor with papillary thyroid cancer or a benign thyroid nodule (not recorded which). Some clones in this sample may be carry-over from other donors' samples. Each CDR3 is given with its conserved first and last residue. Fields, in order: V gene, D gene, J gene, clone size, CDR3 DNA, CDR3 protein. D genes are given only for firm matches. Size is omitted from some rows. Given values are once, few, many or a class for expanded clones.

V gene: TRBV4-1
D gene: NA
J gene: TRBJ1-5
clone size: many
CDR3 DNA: TGCGCCAGCAGCCAAGGGACTGGACAGCTAGATCAGCCCCAGCATTTT
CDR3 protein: CASSQGTGQLDQPQHF

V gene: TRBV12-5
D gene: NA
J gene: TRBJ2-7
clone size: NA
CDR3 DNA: TGTGCTAGTGTTTTGGAGTTCAGGGGGGTACCCTACGAGCAGTACTTC
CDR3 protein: CASVLEFRGVPYEQYF

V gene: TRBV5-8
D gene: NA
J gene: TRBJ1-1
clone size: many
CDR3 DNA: TGTGCCAGTCTACACAGGGAGAACACTGAAGCTTTCTTT
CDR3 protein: CASLHRENTEAFF

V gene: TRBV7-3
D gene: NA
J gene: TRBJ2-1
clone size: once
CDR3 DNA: TGTGCCAGCAGCTTAGAGGGCTCCTACAATGAGCAGTTCTTC
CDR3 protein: CASSLEGSYNEQFF

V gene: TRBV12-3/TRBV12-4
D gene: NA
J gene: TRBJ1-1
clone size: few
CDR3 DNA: TGTTCCAGCAGTTTACTCCAGTGCCGGACTGAAGCTTTCTTT
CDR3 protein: CSSSLLQCRTEAFF

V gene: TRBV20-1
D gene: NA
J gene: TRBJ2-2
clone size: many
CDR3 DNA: TGCAGTGCCCGCTTGAGTTTGAACACCGGGGAGCTGTTTTTT
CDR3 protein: CSARLSLNTGELFF

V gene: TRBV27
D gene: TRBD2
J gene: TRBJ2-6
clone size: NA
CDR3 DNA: TGTGCCAGCAGTGGGGGGGTTCGTGTCTCTGTGGCCAACGTCCTGACTTTC
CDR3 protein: CASSGGVRVSVANVLTF

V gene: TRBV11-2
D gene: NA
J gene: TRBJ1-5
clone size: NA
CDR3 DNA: TGTGCCAGCAGCTTAGGTAGGGATCAGCCCCAGCATTTT
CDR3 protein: CASSLGRDQPQHF

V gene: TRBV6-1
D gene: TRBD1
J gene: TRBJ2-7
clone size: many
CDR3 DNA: TGTGCCAGCAGTTATTATACCGGGACAGGGTCCTACGAGCAGTACTTC
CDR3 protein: CASSYYTGTGSYEQYF

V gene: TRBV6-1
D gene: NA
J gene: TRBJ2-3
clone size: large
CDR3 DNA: TGTGCCAGCAGTGAACGGTTGGCAGATACCACAGATACGCAGTATTTT
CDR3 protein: CASSERLADTTDTQYF

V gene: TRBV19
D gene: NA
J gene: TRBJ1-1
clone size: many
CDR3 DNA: TGTGCCAGTAGTTTCCAGGGGCCCGACACTGAAGCTTTCTTT
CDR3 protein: CASSFQGPDTEAFF

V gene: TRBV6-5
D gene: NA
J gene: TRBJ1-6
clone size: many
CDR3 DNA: TGTGCCAGCAGTTACTCTAACAGTTATAATTCACCCCTCCACTTT
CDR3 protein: CASSYSNSYNSPLHF

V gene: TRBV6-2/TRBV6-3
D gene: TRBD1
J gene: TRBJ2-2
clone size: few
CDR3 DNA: TGTGCCAGCAATAACAGGCCAGGGGGCGGAACCGGGGAGCTGTTTTTT
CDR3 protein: CASNNRPGGGTGELFF

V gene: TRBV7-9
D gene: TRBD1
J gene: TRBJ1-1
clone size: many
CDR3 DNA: TGTGCCAGCAGCTTAAGTGGGACAGGAACTGAAGCTTTCTTT
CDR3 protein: CASSLSGTGTEAFF

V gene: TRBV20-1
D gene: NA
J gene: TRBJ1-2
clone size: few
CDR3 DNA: TGCAGTGCTAGAGATTTGCCGGGCCCTTTTGGCTACACCTTC
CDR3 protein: CSARDLPGPFGYTF

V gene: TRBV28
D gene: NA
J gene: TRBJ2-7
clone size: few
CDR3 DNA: TGTGCCAGCAGTCGGACGCCTAGCCACGAGCAGTACTTC
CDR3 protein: CASSRTPSHEQYF

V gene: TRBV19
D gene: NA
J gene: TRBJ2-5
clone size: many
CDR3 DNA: TGTGCCAGTAGTCAGGGTCAGTGGGAGACCCAGTACTTC
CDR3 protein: CASSQGQWETQYF

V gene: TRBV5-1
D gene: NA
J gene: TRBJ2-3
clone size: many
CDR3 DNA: TGCGCCAGCAGCTCCCCCAGGGCAGATACGCAGTATTTT
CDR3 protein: CASSSPRADTQYF

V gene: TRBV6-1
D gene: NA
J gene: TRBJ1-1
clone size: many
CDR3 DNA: TGTGCCAGCAGCCGAGGGTGGGGCACTGAAGCTTTCTTT
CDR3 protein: CASSRGWGTEAFF

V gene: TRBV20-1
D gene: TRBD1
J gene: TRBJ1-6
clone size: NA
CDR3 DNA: TGCAGTGCTAGCTACAGACAGGGGTCACCCCTCCAATTT
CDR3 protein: CSASYRQGSPLQF

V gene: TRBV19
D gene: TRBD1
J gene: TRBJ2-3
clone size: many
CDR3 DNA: TGTGCCACCGCAGAGGGGGCAGGAACAGATACGCAGTATTTT
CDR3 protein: CATAEGAGTDTQYF

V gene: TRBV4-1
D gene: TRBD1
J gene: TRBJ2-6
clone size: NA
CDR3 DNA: TGCGCCAGCAGCCTCCAACAGGGGTTAGCTGGGGCCAGCGTCCTGACTTTC
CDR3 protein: CASSLQQGLAGASVLTF

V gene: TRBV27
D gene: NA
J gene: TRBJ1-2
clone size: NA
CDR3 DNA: TGTGCCAGCAGTCCCTGGACAGCTTCCTATGGCTACACCTTC
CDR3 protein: CASSPWTASYGYTF

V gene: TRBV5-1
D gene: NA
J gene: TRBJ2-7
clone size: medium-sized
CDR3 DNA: TGCGCCAGCAGCTTGTTGCCGAGCTCCTACGAGCAGTACTTC
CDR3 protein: CASSLLPSSYEQYF

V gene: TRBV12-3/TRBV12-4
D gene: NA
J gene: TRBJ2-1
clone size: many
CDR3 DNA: TGTGCCAGCAGTTTAGCGCTAAAGGGTGAGCAGTTCTTC
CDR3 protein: CASSLALKGEQFF

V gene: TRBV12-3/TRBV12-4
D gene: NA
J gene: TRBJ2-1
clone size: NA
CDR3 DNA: TGTGCCAGCAGTTCAACTGGGACAACCGAGCGGTTCTTC
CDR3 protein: CASSSTGTTERFF

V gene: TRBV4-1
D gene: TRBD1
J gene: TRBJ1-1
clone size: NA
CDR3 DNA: TGCGCCAGCAGCCAAGCTGTGACAGGGCCAGCTGAAGCTTTCTTT
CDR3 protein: CASSQAVTGPAEAFF

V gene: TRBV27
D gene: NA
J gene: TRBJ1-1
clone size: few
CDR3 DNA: TGTGCCAGCATCTACAGGGCTGAAGCTTTCTTT
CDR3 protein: CASIYRAEAFF

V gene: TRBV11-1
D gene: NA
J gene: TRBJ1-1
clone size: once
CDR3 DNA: TGTGCCAGCAGCTTAGAGGGTCGGACAGACACTGAAGCTTTCTTT
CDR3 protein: CASSLEGRTDTEAFF

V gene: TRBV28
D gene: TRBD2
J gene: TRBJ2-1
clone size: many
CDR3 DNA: TGTGCCAGCAGTCTAGCGGGACTTGAGCAGTTCTTC
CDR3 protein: CASSLAGLEQFF

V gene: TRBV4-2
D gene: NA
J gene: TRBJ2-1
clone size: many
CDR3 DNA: TGTGCCAGCAGCCTAGAACCGGAGGGGTCCTACAATGAGCAGTTCTTC
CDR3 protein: CASSLEPEGSYNEQFF

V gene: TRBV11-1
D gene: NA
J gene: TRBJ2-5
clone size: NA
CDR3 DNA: TGTGCCAGCAGCTTATTTGAGTACCAAGAGACCCAGTACTTC
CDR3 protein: CASSLFEYQETQYF

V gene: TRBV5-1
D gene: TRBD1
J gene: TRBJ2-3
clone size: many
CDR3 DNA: TGCGCCAGCAGCTTTACAGGGGGGACAGATACGCAGTACTTT
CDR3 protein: CASSFTGGTDTQYF

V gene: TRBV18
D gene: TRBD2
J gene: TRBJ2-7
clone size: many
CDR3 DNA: TGTGCCAGCTCACGCACTGGGACTAGCGGGATTGACGAGCAGTACTTC
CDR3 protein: CASSRTGTSGIDEQYF

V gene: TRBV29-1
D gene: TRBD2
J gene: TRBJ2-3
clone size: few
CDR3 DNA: TGTAGCGCTGGGACTAGCGGGGGGGCAGATACGCAGTATTTT
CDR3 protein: CSAGTSGGADTQYF

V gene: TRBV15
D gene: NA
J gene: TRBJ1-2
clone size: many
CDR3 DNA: TGTGCCACCAGCAGAGACAGGGGAGGGGACGGCTACACCTTC
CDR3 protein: CATSRDRGGDGYTF

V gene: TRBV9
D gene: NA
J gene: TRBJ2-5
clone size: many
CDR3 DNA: TGTGCCAGCAGCGAATCCCCCGGGAAAGAGACCCAGTACTTC
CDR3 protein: CASSESPGKETQYF